These 8 T cell receptor beta chains share one sample of origin, sequenced in a study of spatial heterogeneity in lung cancer. The study, taken as a whole, reports: Mutation counts in tumors were tracked by counts of expanded intratumoral alpha and beta TCRs.

No antigen has been assigned to these receptors. MiXCR, run by TCRdb on the 5' RACE reads, gives a single entry per CDR3 protein. The sample yields 10,000 or so distinct CDR3 sequences, approximately 12% seen once. Time point indicated: sample taken at primary tumor resection. The sequencing used lung tumor tissue, collected at surgery. Receptors originate from a male donor with early-stage non-small cell lung cancer.

Ten or more counts support this clonotype. This beta chain turned up in a library designed for alpha chains; as an off-target read, its abundance says little. V and J are TRBV14 and TRBJ2-3; 12 bases match TRBD2. V trimming: 1 base; J trimming: 5 bases; junction bases outside the gene matches: 4. CDR3 length equals 16 residues. Germline V lookup: CDR1 SGHDN, CDR2 FVKESK. CDR3 protein: CASSQARLAGVDTQYF. CDR3 DNA sequence: TGTGCCAGCAGCCAAGCACGACTAGCGGGAGTAGATACGCAGTATTTT.

Sample share makes this clonotype medium-sized. This beta chain is a stray read from a library made for alpha chains; its abundance is not meaningful. The chain employs TRBV24-1 and TRBJ1-4; D might be TRBD1 (6 bases). V dropped 5 bases and J dropped 6 bases, with 12 bases sitting between them. This CDR3 region has 14 residues. Looked up from germline, CDR1 is KGHDR and CDR2 is SFDVKD. This CDR3 is CATSATGDYEKLFF. CDR3 coding DNA: TGTGCCACCAGTGCGACAGGAGATTATGAAAAACTGTTTTTT.

This clonotype is classed as large. Since the library was made to target alpha chains, this beta chain is a stray read and its abundance is not meaningful. The chain links TRBV27 to TRBJ1-1; D is undetermined. Trimming shortened V by 4 bases and J by 2 bases, and 11 bases separated the two germline ends. CDR1 MNHEY and CDR2 SMNVEV come from the germline V gene (reference sequence). CDR3 length: 14 amino acids. The CDR3 loop is CASSSIQSNTEAFF. Here the CDR3 DNA reads TGTGCCAGCAGTTCCATTCAGAGTAACACTGAAGCTTTCTTT.

This clonotype was observed a few times. Found in a library prepared for alpha chains, this beta chain is an off-target read, and its abundance has little meaning. V gene TRBV12-3 or TRBV12-4 combines with J gene TRBJ2-7; 7 bases fit TRBD1. V lost 3 bases, J lost 2 bases, and 4 bases stayed unmatched. The CDR3 runs 14 residues. CDR3 residues: CASSLTGLAYEQYF. The CDR3, as DNA: TGTGCCAGCAGTTTGACAGGGCTCGCCTACGAGCAGTACTTC.

The sample holds many counts of this clonotype. The library was built for alpha chains, so this beta chain is an off-target read and its size means little. The chain has TRBV18 and TRBJ1-1; 7 bases agree with TRBD1. Germline CDR1 KGHSH, CDR2 LQKENI. Trimming removed 2 bases from V and 6 bases from J; junction bases left unmatched: 15. The CDR3 length is 17 residues. Written as DNA, the CDR3 is TGTGCCAGCTCACCAAAGAGGACAGGTGTTGGTATCGCTGAAGCTTTCTTT. Translation: CASSPKRTGVGIAEAFF.

This clonotype was seen many times. Since it is a stray read in a library aimed at alpha chains, this beta chain has a size that is not meaningful. The CDR3 coding sequence is TGTGCCATCAGTGAGTCGAGTACAGTTCTAGTCTATGGCTACACCTTC. It is translated as CAISESSTVLVYGYTF. The chain joins TRBV10-3 to TRBJ1-2; D not certain. The V end lost 0 bases, the J end lost 4 bases, and 15 bases lay between the germline ends. This CDR3 has 16 amino acids. Germline V gene data show CDR1 as ENHRY and CDR2 as SYGVKD.

Concerning this clonotype itself: With the library built for alpha chains, this beta chain is off target and its frequency is not meaningful. V and J are TRBV20-1 and TRBJ2-3; no reliable D call. Germline CDR1 reads DFQATT; CDR2 reads SNEGSKA (reference sequence). V was shortened by 0 bases and J by 9 bases, with 16 bases between the two germline ends. This CDR3 comprises 14 residues. CDR3 amino acids: CSARDPVTTRTQYF. DNA for the CDR3: TGCAGTGCTAGAGACCCGGTTACGACGCGCACGCAGTATTTT.

The table lists this clonotype with many counts. Little can be read into the size of this beta chain, an off-target read in a library designed for alpha chains. The chain combines TRBV20-1 with TRBJ2-2; weak D call: TRBD2 (5 bases). Germline CDR1 and CDR2: DFQATT and SNEGSKA (reference sequence). The CDR3 covers 16 residues. The ends were cut back, 3 bases at V and 4 bases at J, with 18 bases in the middle. CDR3 sequence: CSASPGGARATGELFF. The CDR3 coding sequence is TGCAGTGCTAGCCCAGGAGGAGCACGGGCCACCGGGGAGCTGTTTTTT.